Here is one T cell receptor beta chain with its context. Its cognate antigen is unknown. The data are from a study of tumor and adjacent non-tumor tissue in lung cancer. No cell sorting was done before RNA was extracted from the tissue. The library came from three nested PCR rounds adapted from ARM-PCR protocols. Each CDR3 protein is one row after TCRdb ran MiXCR on the multiplex PCR reads. The sample lists fewer than 120,000 distinct CDR3 sequences; 84% were seen once. Whole-study findings and limits: Tumor repertoires had a smaller top 100 clone share than normal lung.

V was shortened by 3 bases and J by 6 bases, with 15 bases between the two germline ends. Germline lookup yields CDR1 SGHNT and CDR2 YYREEE (reference sequence). The CDR3 runs to 14 residues. This receptor was taken from a man aged 65-85 years with non-small cell lung cancer. Material for sequencing was lung tumor tissue. V and J are TRBV5-4 and TRBJ1-2, with no clear D. CDR3: CASSWGTALHGYTF. The CDR3, as DNA: TGTGCCAGCAGCTGGGGTACAGCCTTACATGGCTACACCTTC.